The rows below give T cell receptor beta chains drawn from one sample of a study of blood T cell repertoires in COVID-19. The repertoire was sequenced with immunoSEQ multiplex PCR; TCRdb's copy has only in-frame clones and lacks some. The sample lists about 36,000 clones; more than 70% were seen once. The sequenced sample consisted of peripheral blood. These receptors were obtained from a man between 60 and 70 years old with acute or convalescent COVID-19. The CDR3 runs from the conserved cysteine through the conserved F or W.

j_call v_call cdr3_aa
TRBJ2-1 TRBV20-1 CSASWVLADYNEQFF
TRBJ1-5 TRBV11-3 CASSLDEGVANQPQHF
TRBJ2-5 TRBV3-1/TRBV3-2 CASSPGTSGRATRGGTQYF
TRBJ2-3 TRBV27 CASRYWAVWAGTGTDTQYF
TRBJ2-1 TRBV7-2 CASSFPGPAMEQFF
TRBJ2-1 TRBV2 CASSPVTSGRGNEQFF
TRBJ2-3 TRBV28 CASSLFPQGFGADTQYF
TRBJ2-3 TRBV6-5 CASRAPGAQYF
TRBJ2-3 TRBV5-8 CASSFGDRVGTDTQYF
TRBJ1-3 TRBV6-6 CASSYSRQLSGNTIYF
TRBJ2-1 TRBV19 CASTPAGAYNEQFF
TRBJ2-6 TRBV6-2/TRBV6-3 CASSYSRQGGYSGANVLTF
TRBJ2-4 TRBV6-1 CASSDAGSLAKNIQYF
TRBJ2-3 TRBV6-5 CASSILAGGSDTQYF
TRBJ1-1 TRBV19 CASSIGPMNTEAFF
TRBJ2-1 TRBV15 CATSRKRDSRGSEQFF
TRBJ2-2 TRBV5-1 CASSLASRVGRVPNTGELFF
TRBJ2-6 TRBV4-3 CASSPNIVGAGANVLTF
TRBJ2-1 TRBV18 CASSPPTSGSGDEQFF
TRBJ2-7 TRBV7-9 CASSHGGISYEQYF
TRBJ1-1 TRBV28 CASSWTGRIMNTEAFF
TRBJ1-1 TRBV19 CASRVTLAGVTEAFF
TRBJ1-1 TRBV2 CAAGGPMNTEAFF
TRBJ1-5 TRBV7-8 CASSLGWDRGRWQPQHF
TRBJ2-7 TRBV30 CAWSVRQGDEQYF
TRBJ2-1 TRBV18 CASSPFASGSNEQFF
TRBJ2-2 TRBV27 CASSPNNLPGELFF
TRBJ2-1 TRBV5-5 CASSLRTSTNEQFF
TRBJ2-1 TRBV9 CASSVGNPEGEQFF
TRBJ2-7 TRBV7-2 CASSLASASGTYEQYF
TRBJ2-3 TRBV27 CASSLFPSGRWPDTQYF
TRBJ2-3 TRBV2 CASRASGRAADTQYF
TRBJ2-3 TRBV28 CASSLPGSTDTQYF
TRBJ2-1 TRBV5-1 CASSSGGAGGNNEQFF
TRBJ1-6 TRBV10-2 CASSEQISPLHF
TRBJ1-5 TRBV6-5 CASSNPEVSNQPQHF
TRBJ2-5 TRBV12-5 CASGSGTPGGTQYF
TRBJ2-3 TRBV5-4 CASSRAETGGDTQYF
TRBJ2-7 TRBV5-1 CASSAGGWNSYEQYF
TRBJ2-7 TRBV28 CASSGGRVPGYEQYF
TRBJ1-1 TRBV3-1/TRBV3-2 CASSPRQPNTEAFF
TRBJ1-4 TRBV5-4 CASSEPRPTGGYVNEKLFF
TRBJ1-1 TRBV12-3/TRBV12-4 CASVDRQGQSAFF
TRBJ1-1 TRBV7-8 CASSWGGIGTEAFF
TRBJ2-1 TRBV7-9 CASSLASRGGSSYNEQFF
TRBJ2-1 TRBV5-6 CASSLVGVDEQFF